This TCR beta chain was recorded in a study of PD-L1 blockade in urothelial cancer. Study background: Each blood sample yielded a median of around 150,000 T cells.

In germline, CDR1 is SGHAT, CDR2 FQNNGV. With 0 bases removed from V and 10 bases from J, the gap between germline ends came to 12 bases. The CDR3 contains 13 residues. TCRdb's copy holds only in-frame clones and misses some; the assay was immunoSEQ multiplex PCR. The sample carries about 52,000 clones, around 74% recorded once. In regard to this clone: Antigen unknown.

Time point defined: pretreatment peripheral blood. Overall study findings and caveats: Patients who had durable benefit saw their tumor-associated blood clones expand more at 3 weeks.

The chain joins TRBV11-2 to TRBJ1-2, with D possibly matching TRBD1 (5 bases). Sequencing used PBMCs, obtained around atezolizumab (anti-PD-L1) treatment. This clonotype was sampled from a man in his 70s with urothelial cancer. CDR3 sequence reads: CASSLDRTRAYTF. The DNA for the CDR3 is TGTGCCAGCAGCTTAGATCGGACCAGGGCCTACACCTTC.